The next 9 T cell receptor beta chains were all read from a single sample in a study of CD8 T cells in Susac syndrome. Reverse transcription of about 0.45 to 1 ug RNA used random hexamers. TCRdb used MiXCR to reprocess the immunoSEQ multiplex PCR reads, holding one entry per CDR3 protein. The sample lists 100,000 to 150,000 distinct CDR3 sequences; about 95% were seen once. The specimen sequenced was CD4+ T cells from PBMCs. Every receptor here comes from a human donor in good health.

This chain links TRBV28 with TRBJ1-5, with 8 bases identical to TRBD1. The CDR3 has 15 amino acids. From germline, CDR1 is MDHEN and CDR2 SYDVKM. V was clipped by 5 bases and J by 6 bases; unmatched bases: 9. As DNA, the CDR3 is TGTGCCAGCAGTGCAGGGGGCGCCAGCGGTCAGCCCCAGCATTTT. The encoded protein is CASSAGGASGQPQHF.

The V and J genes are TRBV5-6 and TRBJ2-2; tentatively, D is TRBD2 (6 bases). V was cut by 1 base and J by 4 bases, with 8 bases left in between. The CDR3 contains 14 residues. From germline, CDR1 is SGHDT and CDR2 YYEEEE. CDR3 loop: CASSLRELTGELFF. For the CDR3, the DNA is TGTGCCAGCAGCTTGCGGGAGCTCACCGGGGAGCTGTTTTTT.

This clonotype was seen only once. CDR3 nucleotide sequence: TGTGCCAGCCAAAGGTCCACAGCAACCTACGAGCAGTACTTC. It encodes CASQRSTATYEQYF. The chain couples TRBV7-2 to TRBJ2-7; D ambiguous. Germline lookup yields CDR1 SGHTA and CDR2 FQGNSA. V lost 8 bases, J lost 2 bases, and 16 bases lay in between. There are 14 residues in the CDR3.

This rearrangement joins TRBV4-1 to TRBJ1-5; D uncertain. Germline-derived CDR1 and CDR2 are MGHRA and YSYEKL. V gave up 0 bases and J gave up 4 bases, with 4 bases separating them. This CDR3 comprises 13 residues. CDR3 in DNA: TGCGCCAGCAGCCAAGATGAGAATCAGCCCCAGCATTTT. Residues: CASSQDENQPQHF.

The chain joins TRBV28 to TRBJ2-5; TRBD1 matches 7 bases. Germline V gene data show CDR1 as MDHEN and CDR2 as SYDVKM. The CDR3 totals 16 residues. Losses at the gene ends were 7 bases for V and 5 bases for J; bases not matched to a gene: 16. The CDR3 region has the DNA TGTGCCAGCACCTACCCTCGACAGGGTAGTAGGGAGACCCAGTACTTC. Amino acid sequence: CASTYPRQGSRETQYF.

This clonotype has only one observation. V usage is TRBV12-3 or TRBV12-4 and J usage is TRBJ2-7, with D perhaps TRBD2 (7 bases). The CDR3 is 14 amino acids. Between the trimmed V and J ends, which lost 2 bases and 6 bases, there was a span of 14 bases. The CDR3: CASSLRGAGSEQYF. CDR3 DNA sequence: TGTGCCAGCAGTTTACGGGGGGCGGGTTCCGAGCAGTACTTC.

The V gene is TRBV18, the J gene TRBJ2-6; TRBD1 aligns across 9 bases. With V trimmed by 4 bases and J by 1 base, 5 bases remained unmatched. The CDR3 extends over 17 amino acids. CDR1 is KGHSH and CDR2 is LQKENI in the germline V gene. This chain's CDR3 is CASSLGQGRSGANVLTF. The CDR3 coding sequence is TGTGCCAGCTCACTCGGACAGGGGAGATCTGGGGCCAACGTCCTGACTTTC.

Written as DNA, the CDR3 is TGTGCCAGCAGCCCCAGGACAGGAGACACTGAAGCTTTCTTT. Translating gives CASSPRTGDTEAFF. The chain has TRBV4-2 and TRBJ1-1, with 7 bases matching TRBD1. Germline V CDR1 and CDR2: LGHNA, YNFKEQ. With 4 bases clipped from V and 3 bases from J, the junction kept 5 bases outside the gene matches. The CDR3 covers 14 residues.

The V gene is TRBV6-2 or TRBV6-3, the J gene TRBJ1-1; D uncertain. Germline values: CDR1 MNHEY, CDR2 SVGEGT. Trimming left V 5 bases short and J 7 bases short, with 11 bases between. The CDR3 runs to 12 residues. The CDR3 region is CASSHTGLEAFF. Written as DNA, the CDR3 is TGTGCCAGCAGTCACACGGGTCTTGAAGCTTTCTTT.